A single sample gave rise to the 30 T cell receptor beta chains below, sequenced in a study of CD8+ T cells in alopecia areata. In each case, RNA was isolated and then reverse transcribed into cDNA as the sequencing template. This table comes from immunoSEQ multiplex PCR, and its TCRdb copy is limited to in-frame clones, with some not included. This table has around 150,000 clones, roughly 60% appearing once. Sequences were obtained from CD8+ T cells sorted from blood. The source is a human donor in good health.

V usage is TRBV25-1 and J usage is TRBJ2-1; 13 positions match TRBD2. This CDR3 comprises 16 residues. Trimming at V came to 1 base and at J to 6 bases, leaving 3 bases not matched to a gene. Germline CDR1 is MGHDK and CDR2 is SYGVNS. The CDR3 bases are TGTGCCAGCAGTGAATGGGGACTAGCGGGGCGCAATGAGCAGTTCTTC. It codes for CASSEWGLAGRNEQFF.

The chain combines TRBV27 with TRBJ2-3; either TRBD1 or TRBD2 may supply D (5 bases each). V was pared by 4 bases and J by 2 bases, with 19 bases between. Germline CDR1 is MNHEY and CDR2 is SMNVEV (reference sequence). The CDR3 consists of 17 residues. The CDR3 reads CASSSRQGDQPTDTQYF. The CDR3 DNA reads TGTGCCAGCAGTTCACGCCAAGGGGACCAACCCACAGATACGCAGTATTTT.

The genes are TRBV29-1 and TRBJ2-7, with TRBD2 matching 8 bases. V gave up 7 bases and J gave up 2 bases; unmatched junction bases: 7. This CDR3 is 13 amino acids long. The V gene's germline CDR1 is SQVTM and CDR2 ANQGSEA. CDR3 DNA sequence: TGCAGCGCAGCGGGGGAGTTCCCCTACGAGCAGTACTTC. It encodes CSAAGEFPYEQYF.

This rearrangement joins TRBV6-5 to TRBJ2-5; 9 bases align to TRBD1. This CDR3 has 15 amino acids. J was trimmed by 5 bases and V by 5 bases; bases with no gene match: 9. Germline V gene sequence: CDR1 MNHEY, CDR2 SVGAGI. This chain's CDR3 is CASSTTGTGLETQYF. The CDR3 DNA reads TGTGCCAGCAGTACGACCGGGACAGGGTTGGAGACCCAGTACTTC.

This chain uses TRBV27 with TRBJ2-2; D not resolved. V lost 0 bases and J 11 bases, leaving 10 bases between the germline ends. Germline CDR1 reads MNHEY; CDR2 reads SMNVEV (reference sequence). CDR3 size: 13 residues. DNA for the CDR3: TGTGCCAGCAGTTTATCGCGCGGCGGTGAGCTGTTTTTT. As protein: CASSLSRGGELFF.

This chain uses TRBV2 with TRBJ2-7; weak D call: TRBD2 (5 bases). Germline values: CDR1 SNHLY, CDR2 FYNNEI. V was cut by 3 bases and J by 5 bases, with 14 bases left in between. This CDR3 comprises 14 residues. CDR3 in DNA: TGTGCCAGCAGTGAGGAGGCGGTGTATGACGAGCAGTACTTC. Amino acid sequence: CASSEEAVYDEQYF.

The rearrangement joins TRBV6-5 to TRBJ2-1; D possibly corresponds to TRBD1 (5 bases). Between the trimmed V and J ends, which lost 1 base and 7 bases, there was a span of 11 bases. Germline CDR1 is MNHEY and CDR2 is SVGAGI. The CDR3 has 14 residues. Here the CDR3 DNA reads TGTGCCAGCAGTTACTTATTTCCAGGGAATGAGCAGTTCTTC. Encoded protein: CASSYLFPGNEQFF.

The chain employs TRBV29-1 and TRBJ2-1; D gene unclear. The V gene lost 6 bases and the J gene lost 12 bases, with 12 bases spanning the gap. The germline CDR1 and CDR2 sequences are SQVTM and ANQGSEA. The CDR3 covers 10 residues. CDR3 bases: TGCAGCGTGGTCGACGGATGGCAGTTCTTC. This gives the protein CSVVDGWQFF.

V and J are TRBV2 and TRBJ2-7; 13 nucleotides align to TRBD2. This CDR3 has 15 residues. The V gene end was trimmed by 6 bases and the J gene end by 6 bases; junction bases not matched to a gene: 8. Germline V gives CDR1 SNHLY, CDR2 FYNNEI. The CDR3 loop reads CASRRRLAGGTEQYF. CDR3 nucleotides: TGTGCCAGCAGGAGAAGACTAGCGGGAGGAACCGAGCAGTACTTC.

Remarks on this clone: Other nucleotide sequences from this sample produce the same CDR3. CDR3: CSVVGRETQYF. DNA for the CDR3: TGCAGCGTTGTCGGGAGAGAGACCCAGTACTTC. The chain recombines TRBV29-1 with TRBJ2-5; tentative D call: TRBD2 (6 bases). The germline V gene has CDR1 SQVTM and CDR2 ANQGSEA. V dropped 4 bases and J dropped 4 bases, with 7 bases sitting between them. The CDR3 consists of 11 residues.

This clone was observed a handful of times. The CDR3 loop is CSVAAGHGYTF. CDR3 nucleotide sequence: TGCAGCGTTGCGGCAGGGCATGGCTACACCTTC. The rearrangement links TRBV29-1 to TRBJ1-2, with D perhaps TRBD1 (5 bases). Germline CDR1 SQVTM, CDR2 ANQGSEA. The germline V and J ends were trimmed by 4 bases and 6 bases, with 9 bases remaining between them. This CDR3 has 11 residues.

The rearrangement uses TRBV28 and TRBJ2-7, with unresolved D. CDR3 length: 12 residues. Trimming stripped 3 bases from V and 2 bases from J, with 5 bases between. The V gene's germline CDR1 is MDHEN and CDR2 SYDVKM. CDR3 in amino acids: CASSLITYEQYF. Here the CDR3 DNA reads TGTGCCAGCAGTTTGATAACCTACGAGCAGTACTTC.

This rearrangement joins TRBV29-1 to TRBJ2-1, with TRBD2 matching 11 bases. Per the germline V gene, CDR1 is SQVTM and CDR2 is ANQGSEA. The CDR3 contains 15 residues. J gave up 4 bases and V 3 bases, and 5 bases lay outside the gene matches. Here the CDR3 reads CSVEGTSGRYNEQFF. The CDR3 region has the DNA TGCAGCGTTGAGGGGACTAGCGGTCGATACAATGAGCAGTTCTTC.

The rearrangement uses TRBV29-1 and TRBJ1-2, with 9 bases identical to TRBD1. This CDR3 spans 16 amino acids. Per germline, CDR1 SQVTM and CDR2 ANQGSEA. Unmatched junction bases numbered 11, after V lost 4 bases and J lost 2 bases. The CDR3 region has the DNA TGCAGCGTTGGGATAGACGATGGACAGGGGAACTATGGCTACACCTTC. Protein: CSVGIDDGQGNYGYTF.

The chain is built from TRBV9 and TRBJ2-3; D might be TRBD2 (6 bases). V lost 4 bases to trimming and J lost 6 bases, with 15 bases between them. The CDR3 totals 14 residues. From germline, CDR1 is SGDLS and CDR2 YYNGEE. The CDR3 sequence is CASSPGDKADTQYF. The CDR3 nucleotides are TGTGCCAGCAGCCCGGGGGATAAAGCGGATACGCAGTATTTT.

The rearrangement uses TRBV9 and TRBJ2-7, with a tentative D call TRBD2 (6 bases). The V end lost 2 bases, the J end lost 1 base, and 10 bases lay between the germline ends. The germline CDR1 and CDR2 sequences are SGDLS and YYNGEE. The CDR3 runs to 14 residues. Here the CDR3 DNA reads TGTGCCAGCAGCGTTGAAGGGACTTCCTACGAGCAGTACTTC. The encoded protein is CASSVEGTSYEQYF.

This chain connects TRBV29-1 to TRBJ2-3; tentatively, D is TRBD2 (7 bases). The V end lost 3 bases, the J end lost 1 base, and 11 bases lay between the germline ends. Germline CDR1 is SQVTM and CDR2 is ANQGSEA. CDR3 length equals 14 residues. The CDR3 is CSVDGGGGTDTQYF. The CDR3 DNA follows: TGCAGCGTTGACGGCGGGGGCGGCACAGATACGCAGTATTTT.

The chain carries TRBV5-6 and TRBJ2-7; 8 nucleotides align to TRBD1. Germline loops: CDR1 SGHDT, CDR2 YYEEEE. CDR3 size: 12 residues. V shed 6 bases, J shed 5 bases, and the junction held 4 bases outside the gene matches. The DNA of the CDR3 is TGTGCCAGCACCACGACAGGGGACGAGCAGTACTTC. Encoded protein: CASTTTGDEQYF.

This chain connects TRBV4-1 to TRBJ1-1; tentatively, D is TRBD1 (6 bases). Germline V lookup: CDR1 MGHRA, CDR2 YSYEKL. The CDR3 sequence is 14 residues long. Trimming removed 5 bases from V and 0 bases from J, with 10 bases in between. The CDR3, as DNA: TGCGCCAGCAGCTTCAGGGGCGTGAACACTGAAGCTTTCTTT. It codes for CASSFRGVNTEAFF.

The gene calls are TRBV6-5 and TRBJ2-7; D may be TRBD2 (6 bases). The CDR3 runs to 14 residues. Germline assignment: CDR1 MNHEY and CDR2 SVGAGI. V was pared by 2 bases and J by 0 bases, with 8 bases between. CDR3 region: CASSYSGPSYEQYF. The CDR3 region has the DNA TGTGCCAGCAGTTACAGCGGGCCCTCCTACGAGCAGTACTTC.

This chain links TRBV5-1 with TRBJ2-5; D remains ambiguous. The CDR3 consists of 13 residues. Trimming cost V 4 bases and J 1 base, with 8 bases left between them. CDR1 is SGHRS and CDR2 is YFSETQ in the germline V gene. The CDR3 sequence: CASSLGIQETQYF. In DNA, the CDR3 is TGCGCCAGCAGCCTAGGAATCCAAGAGACCCAGTACTTC.

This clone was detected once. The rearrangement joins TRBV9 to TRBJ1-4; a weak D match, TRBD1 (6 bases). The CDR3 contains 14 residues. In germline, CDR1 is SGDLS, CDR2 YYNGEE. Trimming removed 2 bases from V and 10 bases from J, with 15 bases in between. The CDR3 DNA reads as TGTGCCAGCAGCGTGGATGGACAGCCTGGAAAACTGTTTTTT. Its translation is CASSVDGQPGKLFF.

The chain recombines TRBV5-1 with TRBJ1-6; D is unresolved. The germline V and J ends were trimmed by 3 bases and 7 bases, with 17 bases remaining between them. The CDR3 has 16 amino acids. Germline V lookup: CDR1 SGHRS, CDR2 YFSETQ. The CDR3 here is CASSSWYPQQNSPLHF. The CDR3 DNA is TGCGCCAGCAGCTCATGGTACCCCCAACAGAATTCACCCCTCCACTTT.

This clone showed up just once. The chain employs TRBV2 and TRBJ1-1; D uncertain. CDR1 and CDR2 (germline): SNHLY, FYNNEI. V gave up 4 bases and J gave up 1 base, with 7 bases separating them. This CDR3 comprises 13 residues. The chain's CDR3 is CASSGEGNTEAFF. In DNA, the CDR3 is TGTGCCAGCAGTGGTGAGGGGAACACTGAAGCTTTCTTT.

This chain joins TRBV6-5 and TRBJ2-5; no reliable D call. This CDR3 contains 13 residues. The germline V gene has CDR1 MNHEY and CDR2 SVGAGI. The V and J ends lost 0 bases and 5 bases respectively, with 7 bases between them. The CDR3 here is CASSYSVLETQYF. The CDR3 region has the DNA TGTGCCAGCAGTTACTCCGTTTTGGAGACCCAGTACTTC.

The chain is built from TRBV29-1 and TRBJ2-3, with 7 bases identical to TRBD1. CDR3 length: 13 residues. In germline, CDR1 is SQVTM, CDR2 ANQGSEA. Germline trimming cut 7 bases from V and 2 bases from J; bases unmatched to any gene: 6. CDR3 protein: CSAPGQITDTQYF. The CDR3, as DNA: TGCAGCGCACCGGGACAGATCACAGATACGCAGTATTTT.

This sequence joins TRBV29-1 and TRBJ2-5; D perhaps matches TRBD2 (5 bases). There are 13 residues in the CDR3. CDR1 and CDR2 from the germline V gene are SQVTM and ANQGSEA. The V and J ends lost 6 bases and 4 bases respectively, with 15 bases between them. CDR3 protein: CSVRILVTETQYF. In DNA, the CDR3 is TGCAGCGTCCGAATACTAGTAACAGAGACCCAGTACTTC.

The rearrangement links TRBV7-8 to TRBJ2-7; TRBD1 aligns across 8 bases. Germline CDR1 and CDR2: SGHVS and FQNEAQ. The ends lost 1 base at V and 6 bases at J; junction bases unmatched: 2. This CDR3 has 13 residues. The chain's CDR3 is CASSLGGTGEQYF. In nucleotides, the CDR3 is TGTGCCAGCAGCTTAGGAGGGACAGGCGAGCAGTACTTC.

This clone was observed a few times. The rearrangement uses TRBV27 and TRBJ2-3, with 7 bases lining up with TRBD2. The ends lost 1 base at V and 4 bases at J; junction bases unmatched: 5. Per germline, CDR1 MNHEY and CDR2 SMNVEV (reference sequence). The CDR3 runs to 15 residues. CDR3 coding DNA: TGTGCCAGCAGTTTATTAGGCCGGGGGGCAGATACGCAGTATTTT. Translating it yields CASSLLGRGADTQYF.

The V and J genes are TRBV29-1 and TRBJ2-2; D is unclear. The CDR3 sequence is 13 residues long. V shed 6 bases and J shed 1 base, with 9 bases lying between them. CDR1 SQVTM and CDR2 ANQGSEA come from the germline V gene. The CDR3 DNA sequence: TGCAGCGTCGATGATAGGAACACCGGGGAGCTGTTTTTT. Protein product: CSVDDRNTGELFF.